One and the same sample provided the 25 T cell receptor beta chains below, sequenced in a study of T cells in Graves' hyperthyroidism and ophthalmopathy. Researchers took RNA transcripts and amplified the TCR beta CDR3 regions from them. TCR CDR3 underwent first-round RT-PCR with the HTBI primer set. TCRdb re-derived calls from the multiplex PCR reads in MiXCR, one entry per CDR3 protein. The data show approximately 600,000 distinct CDR3 sequences, less than 25% seen once. The sample consisted of blood. All receptors derive from a man under 40 with Graves' ophthalmopathy.

The J gene is TRBJ2-1, the V gene TRBV19; D might be TRBD2 (6 bases). Trimming pared 3 bases from V and 1 base from J, leaving 10 bases between. The CDR3 has 15 residues. CDR1 is LNHDA and CDR2 is SQIVND in the germline V gene (reference sequence). CDR3 in DNA: TGTGCCAGTAGTATGCCCGGAGGGTCCTACAATGAGCAGTTCTTC. Amino acids: CASSMPGGSYNEQFF.

The chain combines TRBV20-1 with TRBJ1-4, with TRBD1 as a possible D gene (6 bases). Germline lookup yields CDR1 DFQATT and CDR2 SNEGSKA (reference sequence). Trimming left V 4 bases short and J 7 bases short, with 16 bases between. The CDR3 has 14 amino acids. The CDR3 protein is CSAKGGQGGEKLFF. In DNA, the CDR3 is TGCAGTGCTAAGGGGGGGCAAGGCGGTGAAAAACTGTTTTTT.

Ten or more counts support this clonotype. V is TRBV18 and J is TRBJ2-3; a possible D gene is TRBD1 (6 bases). The CDR3 totals 17 residues. CDR1 and CDR2 from the germline V gene are KGHSH and LQKENI. V was clipped by 3 bases and J by 0 bases, with 16 bases between them. The CDR3 nucleotides are TGTGCCAGCTCACCCGCCGACAGGTCGACTAGCACAGATACGCAGTATTTT. It encodes CASSPADRSTSTDTQYF.

The chain carries TRBV24-1 and TRBJ2-1, with TRBD2 matching over 10 bases. Germline V CDR1 and CDR2: KGHDR, SFDVKD. V lost 3 bases, J lost 2 bases, and 6 bases stayed unmatched. This CDR3 is built from 17 residues. CDR3 bases: TGTGCCACCAGTGATGATCCTAGCGGGAGCGCCTACAATGAGCAGTTCTTC. This translates into CATSDDPSGSAYNEQFF.

The J gene is TRBJ2-1, the V gene TRBV5-1, with TRBD2 matching 10 bases. The CDR3 consists of 16 residues. CDR1 SGHRS and CDR2 YFSETQ come from the germline V gene. V lost 2 bases, J lost 6 bases, and 8 bases stayed unmatched. The CDR3 reads CASSFLVAGGPNEQFF. The DNA of the CDR3 is TGCGCCAGCAGCTTCCTTGTAGCGGGAGGTCCCAATGAGCAGTTCTTC.

The genes are TRBV20-1 and TRBJ2-5; no firm D call. Trimming left V 0 bases short and J 10 bases short, with 15 bases between. CDR3 length: 13 residues. CDR1 is DFQATT, CDR2 SNEGSKA, per germline (reference sequence). The DNA of the CDR3 is TGCAGTGCTAGAGATGGGTACCTCGTGGTCCAGTACTTC. It specifies CSARDGYLVVQYF.

This sequence joins TRBV7-2 and TRBJ2-2; D unclear. Per the germline V gene, CDR1 is SGHTA and CDR2 is FQGNSA. Trimming took off 2 bases at V and 0 bases at J, with 13 bases between the two ends. CDR3 size: 17 residues. The CDR3: CASSLYQLVPNTGELFF. CDR3 coding DNA: TGTGCCAGCAGCTTATACCAGTTAGTCCCGAACACCGGGGAGCTGTTTTTT.

This sequence joins TRBV5-5 and TRBJ1-2, with D possibly being TRBD1 (6 bases). The germline gives CDR1 SGHKS, CDR2 YYEKEE (reference sequence). CDR3 length: 15 residues. Trimming pared 0 bases from V and 4 bases from J, leaving 13 bases between. CDR3 DNA: TGTGCCAGCAGCTTGGGGCAGGGGAGGCTCTATGGCTACACCTTC. Translating gives CASSLGQGRLYGYTF.

This clonotype was counted many times. The rearrangement joins TRBV2 to TRBJ2-7; the D is unclear. Per germline, CDR1 SNHLY and CDR2 FYNNEI. Trimming cost V 3 bases and J 0 bases, with 6 bases left between them. The CDR3 has 13 amino acids. The CDR3: CASSDPPSYEQYF. CDR3 bases: TGTGCCAGCAGTGACCCTCCCTCCTACGAGCAGTACTTC.

This clonotype was seen only a few times. This rearrangement joins TRBV18 to TRBJ2-1; D gene ambiguous. Trimming pared 3 bases from V and 10 bases from J, leaving 16 bases between. This CDR3 has 14 amino acids. Germline V gene data show CDR1 as KGHSH and CDR2 as LQKENI. This CDR3 reads CASSPLTTSTEQFF. As DNA, the CDR3 is TGTGCCAGCTCACCCCTAACGACTTCTACCGAGCAGTTCTTC.

This clonotype was found a few times. The chain employs TRBV10-3 and TRBJ1-1, with 7 bases that match TRBD1. There are 15 residues in the CDR3. Looked up from germline, CDR1 is ENHRY and CDR2 is SYGVKD. V gave up 3 bases and J gave up 6 bases; unmatched junction bases: 10. The CDR3 protein is CAISDRDRASAEAFF. As DNA, the CDR3 is TGTGCCATCAGTGATCGAGACAGGGCGTCTGCTGAAGCTTTCTTT.

This chain joins TRBV20-1 and TRBJ2-1; 15 positions match TRBD2. The V segment lost 5 bases and the J segment 2 bases; nucleotides outside the gene matches: 4. Germline CDR1 DFQATT, CDR2 SNEGSKA (reference sequence). There are 16 residues in the CDR3. CDR3 loop: CSARTSGRVTYNEQFF. In DNA form, the CDR3 reads TGCAGTGCTCGGACTAGCGGGAGGGTCACCTACAATGAGCAGTTCTTC.

This clonotype has a count of ten or more. For the CDR3, the DNA is TGTGCCAGCAGCCAAGGGCCGGGCAATCAGCCCCAGCATTTT. It encodes CASSQGPGNQPQHF. The V call is TRBV3-1, the J call TRBJ1-5; D is unclear. Between the trimmed V and J ends, which lost 1 base and 2 bases, there was a span of 6 bases. CDR1 LGHDT and CDR2 YNNKEL come from the germline V gene (reference sequence). The CDR3 length is 14 residues.

The table lists this clonotype with a count of one. V usage is TRBV30 and J usage is TRBJ1-2, with D perhaps matching TRBD1 (6 bases). CDR1 is GTSNPN, CDR2 SVGIG, per germline (reference sequence). Trimming cost V 6 bases and J 4 bases, with 21 bases left between them. This CDR3 contains 15 residues. The DNA for the CDR3 is TGTGCCTGCCAACCCGGGGGCAGCCTTTTCTATGGCTACACCTTC. Protein sequence: CACQPGGSLFYGYTF.

The table lists this clonotype with many counts. This sequence joins TRBV5-1 and TRBJ2-1, with 8 bases identical to TRBD1. Unmatched junction bases numbered 8, after V lost 6 bases and J lost 6 bases. Germline CDR1 and CDR2: SGHRS and YFSETQ. The CDR3 loop spans 14 amino acids. DNA of the CDR3: TGCGCCAGCACCGGGACAGGTCCGACCAATGAGCAGTTCTTC. This gives the protein CASTGTGPTNEQFF.

The chain employs TRBV12-3 or TRBV12-4 and TRBJ2-1, with TRBD2 matching 10 bases. There are 16 residues in the CDR3. J gave up 9 bases and V 0 bases, and 8 bases lay outside the gene matches. As DNA, the CDR3 is TGTGCCAGCAGTTTAGCGTCAGCGGGAGGGGGGGGTGAGCAGTTCTTC. Amino acids: CASSLASAGGGGEQFF.

The chain links TRBV7-8 to TRBJ1-6; 12 bases are shared with TRBD1. V gave up 0 bases and J gave up 8 bases; unmatched junction bases: 2. Per germline, CDR1 SGHVS and CDR2 FQNEAQ. There are 16 residues in the CDR3. The CDR3 loop is CASSLAGTGGDSPLHF. The CDR3 coding sequence is TGTGCCAGCAGCTTAGCGGGGACAGGGGGCGATTCACCCCTCCACTTT.

The chain recombines TRBV27 with TRBJ2-1; D is undetermined. Germline-derived CDR1 and CDR2 are MNHEY and SMNVEV (reference sequence). The CDR3 is made up of 11 amino acids. Trimming pared 7 bases from V and 7 bases from J, leaving 8 bases between. CDR3 amino acids: CASIQRNEQFF. CDR3 bases: TGTGCCAGCATCCAACGGAATGAGCAGTTCTTC.

The V call is TRBV6-1, the J call TRBJ2-1; D is ambiguous. Deletions cut 0 bases from V and 6 bases from J, with 12 bases between. The germline V gene has CDR1 MNHNS and CDR2 SASEGT. This CDR3 is built from 15 residues. The CDR3 loop reads CASSEALGVPNEQFF. The CDR3 DNA is TGTGCCAGCAGTGAAGCGCTTGGGGTTCCCAATGAGCAGTTCTTC.

This clonotype showed up many times. This chain connects TRBV6-2 or TRBV6-3 to TRBJ1-1; D is unresolved. This CDR3 is 11 amino acids long. In germline, CDR1 is MNHEY, CDR2 SVGEGT. The germline V and J ends were trimmed by 3 bases and 11 bases, with 10 bases remaining between them. The CDR3 sequence is CASSYPGWAFF. The CDR3 DNA follows: TGTGCCAGCAGTTATCCGGGATGGGCTTTCTTT.

This clonotype appeared a few times. One base away lies a much larger clone, so this may be a sequencing read error. The rearrangement joins TRBV11-2 to TRBJ2-5; no clear D gene. The CDR3 extends over 12 amino acids. Germline values: CDR1 SGHAT, CDR2 FQNNGV. This CDR3 reads CASSLAQETQHF. CDR3 DNA: TGTGCCAGCAGCTTAGCCCAAGAGACCCAGCACTTC.

This clonotype showed up just once. A much bigger clone sits one base away, suggesting this may be a read error. The genes are TRBV18 and TRBJ1-5, with D unclear. The germline CDR1 and CDR2 sequences are KGHSH and LQKENI. The CDR3 extends over 15 amino acids. The CDR3: CASSLSANSNRPQHF. The CDR3 DNA is TGTGCCAGCTCACTATCGGCGAATAGCAATCGGCCCCAGCATTTT. Filled out from reference TRBV18 and TRBJ1-5, the complete variable domain reads NAGVMQNPRHLVRRRGQEARLRCSPMKGHSHVYWYRQLPEEGLKFMVYLQKENIIDESGMPKERFSAEFPKEGPSILRIQQVVRGDSAAYFCASSLSANSNRPQHFGDGTRLSIL.

At least ten counts were recorded for this clonotype. The chain carries TRBV28 and TRBJ2-7; TRBD2 matches at 8 bases. The germline V gene has CDR1 MDHEN and CDR2 SYDVKM. The CDR3 length is 15 residues. Trimming removed 6 bases from V and 5 bases from J; junction bases left unmatched: 12. CDR3 sequence (DNA): TGTGCCAGCAGCACGACTAGCGCCCCGGGGGACGAGCAGTACTTC. Its translation: CASSTTSAPGDEQYF. The full variable domain, its missing parts supplied by reference TRBV28 and TRBJ2-7, is DVKVTQSSRYLVKRTGEKVFLECVQDMDHENMFWYRQDPGLGLRLIYFSYDVKMKEKGDIPEGYSVSREKKERFSLILESASTNQTSMYLCASSTTSAPGDEQYFGPGTRLTVT.

This clonotype appeared a few times. This sequence joins TRBV7-3 and TRBJ1-2, with 10 bases identical to TRBD1. Trimming cost V 5 bases and J 5 bases; bases outside gene matches: 11. CDR1 is SGHTA, CDR2 FQGTGA, per germline. The length of the CDR3 is 16 residues. CDR3 DNA: TGTGCCAGCAGCGCCACCGGGACAGGGGATCCTTATGGCTACACCTTC. As protein: CASSATGTGDPYGYTF.

The genes are TRBV5-4 and TRBJ2-7; TRBD2 matches 15 bases. There are 17 residues in the CDR3. Germline V gene sequence: CDR1 SGHNT, CDR2 YYREEE (reference sequence). Trimming removed 3 bases from V and 2 bases from J; junction bases left unmatched: 6. CDR3 protein: CASSSAGLAGGPYEQYF. In DNA form, the CDR3 reads TGTGCCAGCAGCTCGGCCGGACTAGCGGGAGGGCCCTACGAGCAGTACTTC.